One sample yielded the 31 T cell receptor beta chains listed below, sequenced in a study of blood T cell repertoires in COVID-19. Only in-frame clones appear in the TCRdb table, and some are missing; sequencing was by immunoSEQ multiplex PCR. The table lists fewer than 250,000 clones, 70% to 90% of them singletons. The specimen was PBMCs or T cells enriched from blood (not recorded which). Receptors originate from a woman in her thirties or forties with acute COVID-19.

This chain links TRBV19 with TRBJ1-5, with 7 positions matching TRBD1. The CDR3 contains 17 residues. CDR1 and CDR2 (germline): LNHDA, SQIVND (reference sequence). Trimming took 0 bases from V and 3 from J; bases not matched to a gene: 8. The CDR3 spells CASSIEGTGATNQPQHF. CDR3 nucleotides: TGTGCCAGTAGTATAGAGGGAACAGGGGCAACCAATCAGCCCCAGCATTTT.

The chain is built from TRBV2 and TRBJ2-1, with D unclear. Deletions cut 7 bases from V and 4 bases from J, with 8 bases between. Germline V CDR1 and CDR2: SNHLY, FYNNEI. CDR3 length: 12 residues. The DNA for the CDR3 is TGTGCCAGCATCCCAGATTACAATGAGCAGTTCTTC. As protein: CASIPDYNEQFF.

The rearrangement joins TRBV11-2 to TRBJ1-6, with D unclear. There are 14 residues in the CDR3. V lost 2 bases to trimming and J lost 7 bases, with 9 bases between them. Germline values: CDR1 SGHAT, CDR2 FQNNGV. Written as DNA, the CDR3 is TGTGCCAGCAGCTTAAGTGCAGCGAATTCACCCCTCCACTTT. Its protein product is CASSLSAANSPLHF.

This chain uses TRBV7-2 with TRBJ1-1; D possibly corresponds to TRBD1 (5 bases). Germline CDR1 and CDR2: SGHTA and FQGNSA. CDR3 length: 16 residues. V gave up 0 bases and J gave up 3 bases, with 14 bases separating them. CDR3 in amino acids: CASSLAGFKGDTEAFF. CDR3 bases: TGTGCCAGCAGCTTAGCGGGGTTCAAAGGGGACACTGAAGCTTTCTTT.

This clone came up once. This chain connects TRBV6-5 to TRBJ1-5; TRBD1 matches 7 bases. After removal of 5 bases from V and 8 bases from J, the junction contained 9 bases not matched to a gene. CDR3 size: 14 residues. CDR1 MNHEY and CDR2 SVGAGI come from the germline V gene. CDR3 nucleotides: TGTGCCAGCAGTCCAGACAGGGTTCGCGAGCCCCAGCATTTT. Its translation is CASSPDRVREPQHF.

The CDR3 here is CASSHSTGTGWKNEQFF. As DNA, the CDR3 is TGCGCCAGCAGCCACTCAACCGGGACAGGGTGGAAGAATGAGCAGTTCTTC. This sequence joins TRBV5-1 and TRBJ2-1, with 9 bases matching TRBD1. V was clipped by 4 bases and J by 7 bases; unmatched bases: 15. This CDR3 is 17 amino acids long. Germline CDR1 is SGHRS and CDR2 is YFSETQ.

This clone occurred once. V usage is TRBV4-1 and J usage is TRBJ2-5; D may be TRBD1 (5 bases). The CDR3 loop spans 14 amino acids. Trimming shortened V by 5 bases and J by 2 bases, and 12 bases separated the two germline ends. In germline, CDR1 is MGHRA, CDR2 YSYEKL. The CDR3 DNA sequence: TGCGCCAGCAGCAAGGACATAAATCAAGAGACCCAGTACTTC. Translated, it gives CASSKDINQETQYF.

The chain has TRBV6-1 and TRBJ2-7, with 9 bases matching TRBD2. This CDR3 region has 18 residues. The germline gives CDR1 MNHNS, CDR2 SASEGT. The V segment lost 4 bases and the J segment 6 bases; nucleotides outside the gene matches: 19. The CDR3 DNA reads TGTGCCAGCAGTGCATTCCCGCCGGCTAGCGGGATCAGAGGCGAGCAGTACTTC. Its protein is CASSAFPPASGIRGEQYF.

The CDR3 DNA follows: TGTGCCAGCAGCGCGCTTGACAGGCAAACAGATACGCAGTATTTT. It translates to CASSALDRQTDTQYF. V is TRBV6-2 or TRBV6-3 and J is TRBJ2-3, with a weak D call TRBD1 (6 bases). Germline assignment: CDR1 MNHEY and CDR2 SVGEGT. The CDR3 consists of 15 residues. V lost 6 bases, J lost 3 bases, and 16 bases lay in between.

The rearrangement links TRBV6-5 to TRBJ1-1; 8 bases align to TRBD1. This CDR3 has 15 residues. V shed 2 bases and J 0 bases; nucleotides not matched to a gene: 2. Germline V CDR1 and CDR2: MNHEY, SVGAGI. In nucleotides, the CDR3 is TGTGCCAGCAGTTACCGGACAGGGATGAACACTGAAGCTTTCTTT. Its protein product is CASSYRTGMNTEAFF.

This clone was found once. The chain couples TRBV28 to TRBJ1-5; a possible D gene is TRBD1 (6 bases). CDR3 length: 15 amino acids. V lost 3 bases and J 5 bases, leaving 14 bases between the germline ends. Germline V gene sequence: CDR1 MDHEN, CDR2 SYDVKM. This CDR3 is CASSLSGARHQPQHF. Written as DNA, the CDR3 is TGTGCCAGCAGTTTGTCAGGGGCCCGACATCAGCCCCAGCATTTT.

The chain links TRBV28 to TRBJ2-4; D may be TRBD1 (6 bases). This CDR3 contains 16 residues. The V end was cut by 4 bases, the J end by 6 bases, with 19 bases between. Germline V gene sequence: CDR1 MDHEN, CDR2 SYDVKM. The CDR3 sequence is CASSYNRVGRINIQYF. CDR3 DNA: TGTGCCAGCAGTTACAACAGGGTAGGGAGAATAAACATTCAGTACTTC.

The sample holds many counts of this clone. V gene TRBV19 combines with J gene TRBJ2-7; no clear D. V was shortened by 5 bases and J by 1 base, with 9 bases between the two germline ends. The germline CDR1 and CDR2 sequences are LNHDA and SQIVND (reference sequence). The CDR3 has 13 amino acids. The CDR3 coding sequence is TGTGCCAGTAGTCGCACTATTTCCTACGAGCAGTACTTC. It specifies CASSRTISYEQYF.

The CDR3 nucleotides are TGTGCCAGCAGCTTGACTAGCGGGTACGAGCAGTACTTC. Translated, it gives CASSLTSGYEQYF. The rearrangement uses TRBV5-4 and TRBJ2-7, with TRBD2 matching over 9 bases. V was pared by 1 base and J by 4 bases, with 0 bases of the junction left unmatched. Per the germline V gene, CDR1 is SGHNT and CDR2 is YYREEE (reference sequence). The CDR3 runs 13 residues.

The chain has TRBV19 and TRBJ2-2; 7 bases agree with TRBD2. V trimming: 7 bases; J trimming: 4 bases; junction bases outside the gene matches: 9. Germline CDR1 LNHDA, CDR2 SQIVND (reference sequence). This CDR3 has 15 residues. CDR3 nucleotide sequence: TGTGCCAGTACTAGGACTAGAGCCGGCACCGGGGAGCTGTTTTTT. This codes for CASTRTRAGTGELFF.

This clone appeared a single time. This chain connects TRBV12-3 or TRBV12-4 to TRBJ2-7, with D perhaps matching TRBD2 (5 bases). This CDR3 comprises 12 residues. V lost 6 bases to trimming and J lost 7 bases, with 13 bases between them. The CDR3 coding sequence is TGTGCCAGCAGCCGAGAGCGCGGGGAGCAGTACTTC. It codes for CASSRERGEQYF.

V gene TRBV7-9 combines with J gene TRBJ2-7, with D possibly TRBD1 on 6 matching bases. The V and J ends lost 8 bases and 0 bases respectively, with 11 bases between them. The CDR3 has 13 amino acids. Germline V gene data show CDR1 as SEHNR and CDR2 as FQNEAQ (reference sequence). Written as DNA, the CDR3 is TGTGCCAGCGGACAGACGAGCTCCTACGAGCAGTACTTC. Residues: CASGQTSSYEQYF.

J is TRBJ1-4 and V is TRBV6-1; TRBD1 aligns across 9 bases. V was clipped by 5 bases and J by 6 bases; unmatched bases: 4. Germline V gene sequence: CDR1 MNHNS, CDR2 SASEGT. The length of the CDR3 is 14 residues. For the CDR3, the DNA is TGTGCCAGCAGTCGGGACAGGGCTGATGAAAAACTGTTTTTT. It codes for CASSRDRADEKLFF.

The chain's CDR3 is CASKPYRDYGYTF. The CDR3 DNA reads TGTGCCAGCAAACCGTACAGGGATTATGGCTACACCTTC. V usage is TRBV28 and J usage is TRBJ1-2; D is perhaps TRBD1 (6 bases). The CDR3 runs to 13 residues. V was trimmed by 7 bases and J by 5 bases, leaving 14 bases between them. Per germline, CDR1 MDHEN and CDR2 SYDVKM.

V usage is TRBV5-1 and J usage is TRBJ1-3; D gene unclear. Germline V gene sequence: CDR1 SGHRS, CDR2 YFSETQ. The CDR3 is made up of 14 amino acids. The germline V and J ends were trimmed by 0 bases and 1 base, with 5 bases remaining between them. The CDR3 is CASSLGTSGNTIYF. In DNA, the CDR3 is TGCGCCAGCAGCTTGGGTACATCTGGAAACACCATATATTTT.

This chain uses TRBV28 with TRBJ2-2; TRBD1 might be the D (6 bases). Germline V CDR1 and CDR2: MDHEN, SYDVKM. V lost 8 bases, J lost 6 bases, and 16 bases lay in between. CDR3 length equals 14 residues. CDR3 nucleotide sequence: TGTGCCAGCCGCGACGAGGGGGAGTCCGGGGAGCTGTTTTTT. Translated, it gives CASRDEGESGELFF.

This chain joins TRBV21-1 and TRBJ2-7; whether TRBD1, the table's D call, matches the DNA was not checked. TRBV21-1 is a pseudogene. The CDR3 consists of 15 residues. The DNA for the CDR3 is TGTGCCAGCAGCAAACGCGGACAGGGGGTCAACGAGCAGTACTTC. Translating gives CASSKRGQGVNEQYF.

This chain uses TRBV7-9 with TRBJ2-3; possible D gene TRBD2, 7 bases. The CDR3 covers 14 residues. The V gene lost 8 bases and the J gene lost 3 bases, with 15 bases spanning the gap. The germline CDR1 and CDR2 sequences are SEHNR and FQNEAQ (reference sequence). The CDR3, as DNA: TGTGCCAGCGGAGGGGGGAGGGGGACAGATACGCAGTATTTT. This codes for CASGGGRGTDTQYF.

This clone was detected a few times. This rearrangement joins TRBV9 to TRBJ2-1; D is possibly TRBD2 (5 bases). The length of the CDR3 is 15 residues. Trimming pared 0 bases from V and 5 bases from J, leaving 12 bases between. Per the germline V gene, CDR1 is SGDLS and CDR2 is YYNGEE. CDR3 amino acids: CASSVEGSGNNEQFF. The CDR3 DNA sequence: TGTGCCAGCAGCGTAGAGGGAAGCGGAAACAATGAGCAGTTCTTC. The entire variable domain, with the rest obtained from reference TRBV9 and TRBJ2-1, is as follows: DSGVTQTPKHLITATGQRVTLRCSPRSGDLSVYWYQQSLDQGLQFLIQYYNGEERAKGNILERFSAQQFPDLHSELNLSSLELGDSALYFCASSVEGSGNNEQFFGPGTRLTVL.

V usage is TRBV3-1 (or the pseudogene TRBV3-2) and J usage is TRBJ2-7; D call uncertain. The CDR3 has 14 residues. Germline loops: CDR1 LGHDT, CDR2 YNNKEL (reference sequence). With 0 bases removed from V and 6 bases from J, the gap between germline ends came to 12 bases. The CDR3 DNA sequence: TGTGCCAGCAGCCAAGATCCCCGGGTCTCCGAGCAGTACTTC. It yields the protein CASSQDPRVSEQYF.

This clone was seen only once. The chain employs TRBV9 and TRBJ1-1; 8 positions match TRBD1. The CDR3 extends over 15 amino acids. V lost 3 bases to trimming and J lost 4 bases; unmatched junction nucleotides: 8. Germline V gives CDR1 SGDLS, CDR2 YYNGEE. The DNA of the CDR3 is TGTGCCAGCAGCGAGACAGGGGCCCGGGGCACTGAAGCTTTCTTT. It yields the protein CASSETGARGTEAFF.

The rearrangement uses TRBV4-2 and TRBJ2-3; D unclear. Germline loops: CDR1 LGHNA, CDR2 YNFKEQ. The CDR3 covers 15 residues. V was pared by 5 bases and J by 2 bases, with 14 bases between. CDR3 amino acids: CASSSSAGLTDTQYF. In nucleotides, the CDR3 is TGTGCCAGCAGCTCATCAGCTGGGCTCACAGATACGCAGTATTTT.

This chain uses TRBV27 with TRBJ2-3; 14 bases align to TRBD2. CDR1 MNHEY and CDR2 SMNVEV come from the germline V gene (reference sequence). The CDR3 is made up of 15 amino acids. Germline trimming cut 8 bases from V and 8 bases from J; bases unmatched to any gene: 9. Here the CDR3 reads CASSAGTSGGSTQYF. In DNA form, the CDR3 reads TGTGCCAGCTCTGCCGGGACTAGCGGGGGCAGTACGCAGTATTTT.

This chain connects TRBV12-3 or TRBV12-4 to TRBJ2-5; D remains ambiguous. CDR3 size: 11 residues. Deletions cut 6 bases from V and 2 bases from J, with 4 bases between. DNA for the CDR3: TGTGCCAGCAGCACACAAGAGACCCAGTACTTC. Residues: CASSTQETQYF.

The chain is built from TRBV4-1 and TRBJ2-2, with 10 bases matching TRBD1. CDR1 and CDR2 from the germline V gene are MGHRA and YSYEKL. Trimming at V came to 0 bases and at J to 6 bases, leaving 16 bases not matched to a gene. The CDR3 covers 20 residues. CDR3 coding DNA: TGCGCCAGCAGCCAAGAGGGTCTTTTGCGACAGGGGGCTCGTGCCGGGGAGCTGTTTTTT. Protein: CASSQEGLLRQGARAGELFF.

The rearrangement links TRBV28 to TRBJ1-3, with D unresolved. The V end lost 8 bases, the J end lost 0 bases, and 17 bases lay between the germline ends. The germline V gene encodes CDR1 MDHEN and CDR2 SYDVKM. The CDR3 has 16 residues. This CDR3 is CASSSGGRSSGNTIYF. The CDR3 DNA reads TGTGCCAGCTCAAGCGGAGGACGTAGCTCTGGAAACACCATATATTTT.